These T cell receptor beta chains were read from a single sample in a study of shared clonotypes between healthy human individuals. Data came from immunoSEQ multiplex PCR; TCRdb stores just in-frame clones and leaves some out. The repertoire holds about 1.1 million clones, with around three quarters as singletons. The sequenced sample consisted of memory CD4+ T cells from PBMCs. These receptors all stem from a man younger than 35 in good health. Some clones in this sample may be carry-over from other donors' samples. Each CDR3 is given with its conserved first and last residue. Fields, in order: D gene, J gene, V gene, clone size, CDR3 DNA, CDR3 protein. A D gene is named only where the DNA matches it firmly. Expanded clones are given a class, and other clones once, few, many or no size at all.

>TRBD2|TRBJ2-4|TRBV28|-
TGTGCCAGCAGTTTATGGGGGGGGATAAGCAAAAACATTCAGTACTTC
CASSLWGGISKNIQYF
>-|TRBJ2-1|TRBV4-1|-
TGCGCCAGCAGCCAAGTTCAGGATTCCCGCGGCGATGAGCAGTTCTTC
CASSQVQDSRGDEQFF
>-|TRBJ2-3|TRBV14|-
TGTGCCAGCAGCCAAGATATGAATTGGCAGGCGGATACGCAGTATTTT
CASSQDMNWQADTQYF
>-|TRBJ1-3|TRBV5-6|-
TGTGCCAGCAGCTTGTGGGGTGGGCAGACCTCTGGAAACACCATATATTTT
CASSLWGGQTSGNTIYF
>-|TRBJ2-7|TRBV5-4|-
TGTGCCAGCAGCCCGGACTCCTTCGAGCAGTACTTC
CASSPDSFEQYF
>TRBD2|TRBJ2-7|TRBV5-1|once
TGCGCCAGCAGCCGAGGACTAGCGGGAGGGCGAAGCTCCTACGAGCAGTACTTC
CASSRGLAGGRSSYEQYF
>TRBD1|TRBJ1-5|TRBV30|once
TGTGCCTGGAGTCCAACCGGACAGGGGAGCAATCAGCCCCAGCATTTT
CAWSPTGQGSNQPQHF
>-|TRBJ1-2|TRBV7-2|-
TGTGCCAGCAGCTTAACTGCCGCAACTGATTCTAACTATGGCTACACCTTC
CASSLTAATDSNYGYTF
>-|TRBJ1-2|TRBV6-5|-
TGTGCCAGCAGTGGCGCTTGGGGGAAGGGGGATGGCTACACCTTC
CASSGAWGKGDGYTF
>TRBD1|TRBJ1-5|TRBV27|-
TGTGCCAGCAGTCCCGACAGGGATCAGCCCCAGCATTTT
CASSPDRDQPQHF
>-|TRBJ1-2|TRBV4-2|few
TGTGCCAGCAGCCAAGAAGGGGATGGCTACACCTTC
CASSQEGDGYTF